The 23 T cell receptor beta chains given below trace back to one sample, sequenced in a study of blood T cell repertoires in COVID-19. Data came from immunoSEQ multiplex PCR; TCRdb stores just in-frame clones and leaves some out. The sample includes about 320,000 clones, about 91% seen only once; the top ten take roughly 1.7%. Source material: peripheral blood. The receptors originated from a woman aged 30 to 39 with COVID-19, enrolled during active disease.

V usage is TRBV7-8 and J usage is TRBJ1-5; TRBD1 might be the D (5 bases). The germline V gene has CDR1 SGHVS and CDR2 FQNEAQ. CDR3 length: 16 residues. The ends were cut back, 3 bases at V and 0 bases at J, with 12 bases in the middle. The CDR3: CASSFSGGTSNQPQHF. The CDR3 bases are TGTGCCAGCAGCTTCTCGGGGGGAACTAGCAATCAGCCCCAGCATTTT. Variable domain in full (rest from reference TRBV7-8 and TRBJ1-5): GAGVSQSPRYKVAKRGQDVALRCDPISGHVSLFWYQQALGQGPEFLTYFQNEAQLDKSGLPSDRFFAERPEGSVSTLKIQRTQQEDSAVYLCASSFSGGTSNQPQHFGDGTRLSIL.

J is TRBJ2-5 and V is TRBV29-1; tentatively, D is TRBD2 (6 bases). The CDR3 loop spans 12 amino acids. The germline V gene encodes CDR1 SQVTM and CDR2 ANQGSEA. Trimming left V 7 bases short and J 6 bases short, with 15 bases between. CDR3 amino acids: CSGRDSVKTQYF. The CDR3 coding sequence is TGCAGCGGTCGGGACTCCGTTAAGACCCAGTACTTC.

The table lists this clone with a count of one. In nucleotides, the CDR3 is TGTGCCAGCAGTGACTCCGCGGCCAGCTATGGCTACACCTTC. The encoded protein is CASSDSAASYGYTF. The chain joins TRBV6-4 to TRBJ1-2; D is unresolved. Germline CDR1 and CDR2: MRHNA and SNTAGT. This CDR3 comprises 14 residues. The germline V and J ends were trimmed by 0 bases and 4 bases, with 9 bases remaining between them.

The J gene is TRBJ1-6, the V gene TRBV2; TRBD1 matches at 7 bases. Germline V gene sequence: CDR1 SNHLY, CDR2 FYNNEI. This CDR3 region has 16 residues. V lost 6 bases to trimming and J lost 1 base; unmatched junction nucleotides: 6. The CDR3 loop is CASRKDRASYNSPLHF. The CDR3 DNA reads TGTGCCAGCAGAAAAGACAGGGCTTCCTATAATTCACCCCTCCACTTT.

As regards this clone: Other nucleotide sequences in the sample specify the same CDR3. The J gene is TRBJ1-2, the V gene TRBV6-5; maybe TRBD1 (5 bases). The CDR3 contains 11 residues. The germline CDR1 and CDR2 sequences are MNHEY and SVGAGI. V lost 4 bases and J 8 bases, leaving 8 bases between the germline ends. The CDR3 loop reads CASSSGGGYTF. The CDR3 DNA reads as TGTGCCAGCAGTTCGGGGGGAGGCTACACCTTC.

This clone was observed a handful of times. The chain joins TRBV6-1 to TRBJ1-2; no clear D gene. Between the trimmed V and J ends, which lost 4 bases and 0 bases, there was a span of 18 bases. The CDR3 loop spans 17 amino acids. Looked up from germline, CDR1 is MNHNS and CDR2 is SASEGT. CDR3 loop: CASSGFVGVSPNYGYTF. The CDR3 nucleotides are TGTGCCAGCAGTGGGTTTGTCGGAGTGTCTCCTAACTATGGCTACACCTTC.

This chain joins TRBV19 and TRBJ2-3, with D possibly being TRBD1 (6 bases). The CDR3 extends over 16 amino acids. Germline values: CDR1 LNHDA, CDR2 SQIVND (reference sequence). Between the trimmed V and J ends, which lost 0 bases and 2 bases, there was a span of 12 bases. CDR3 DNA: TGTGCCAGTAGTATAGAGGGAACAGGGACCACAGATACGCAGTATTTT. This sequence encodes CASSIEGTGTTDTQYF.

The chain links TRBV9 to TRBJ1-1; D is ambiguous. Between the trimmed V and J ends, which lost 1 base and 4 bases, there was a span of 8 bases. From germline, CDR1 is SGDLS and CDR2 YYNGEE. The CDR3 contains 13 residues. The CDR3 DNA reads TGTGCCAGCAGCGTAAGAGAGATCACTGAAGCTTTCTTT. It yields the protein CASSVREITEAFF.

V is TRBV19 and J is TRBJ2-7, with D perhaps TRBD1 (6 bases). Trimming took 5 bases from V and 6 from J, leaving 20 bases between them. Germline lookup yields CDR1 LNHDA and CDR2 SQIVND (reference sequence). This CDR3 has 15 amino acids. The DNA for the CDR3 is TGTGCCAGTAGTTTCTCGACAGGCCCTACGGGCGAGCAGTACTTC. The encoded protein is CASSFSTGPTGEQYF.

V is TRBV5-5 and J is TRBJ1-6; D is perhaps TRBD1 (6 bases). The CDR3 is 15 residues long. The V gene lost 0 bases and the J gene lost 10 bases, with 14 bases spanning the gap. Germline V gene lookup returns CDR1 SGHKS and CDR2 YYEKEE (reference sequence). The CDR3 sequence is CASSLVQGVRSPLHF. Here the CDR3 DNA reads TGTGCCAGCAGCTTGGTACAGGGAGTTCGGTCACCCCTCCACTTT.

The chain carries TRBV6-5 and TRBJ1-1, with no clear D. The germline V and J ends were trimmed by 0 bases and 9 bases, with 11 bases remaining between them. There are 13 residues in the CDR3. Germline CDR1 MNHEY, CDR2 SVGAGI. CDR3: CASSYSRHGKAFF. The CDR3, as DNA: TGTGCCAGCAGTTACTCACGACATGGCAAAGCTTTCTTT.

The J gene is TRBJ1-4, the V gene TRBV7-8, with D perhaps matching TRBD1 (5 bases). The CDR3 is made up of 16 amino acids. V lost 0 bases to trimming and J lost 3 bases, with 11 bases between them. In germline, CDR1 is SGHVS, CDR2 FQNEAQ. CDR3 bases: TGTGCCAGCAGCTTAGCTGTGCGGGGACCTAATGAAAAACTGTTTTTT. Its protein product is CASSLAVRGPNEKLFF.

The chain couples TRBV6-5 to TRBJ1-5; possible D gene TRBD1, 6 bases. Per germline, CDR1 MNHEY and CDR2 SVGAGI. The V end lost 5 bases, the J end lost 0 bases, and 11 bases lay between the germline ends. The CDR3 consists of 15 residues. In nucleotides, the CDR3 is TGTGCCAGCAGTCCCGACAGGATTAGCAATCAGCCCCAGCATTTT. This translates into CASSPDRISNQPQHF.

The chain employs TRBV24-1 and TRBJ1-1; TRBD1 matches at 7 bases. The germline V gene has CDR1 KGHDR and CDR2 SFDVKD. J lost 11 bases, V lost 2 bases, and 4 bases had no gene match. The CDR3 runs to 12 residues. In nucleotides, the CDR3 is TGTGCCACCAGTGATTACAGGGGAGAGGCTTTCTTT. This codes for CATSDYRGEAFF.

This clone was counted only a few times. The gene calls are TRBV12-3 or TRBV12-4 and TRBJ1-1, with a tentative D call TRBD1 (5 bases). Trimming stripped 10 bases from V and 11 bases from J, with 20 bases between. The CDR3 totals 12 residues. The CDR3 sequence: CAIRGNAGLAFF. The CDR3, as DNA: TGTGCCATCCGTGGGAATGCGGGGCTGGCTTTCTTT.

V gene TRBV29-1 combines with J gene TRBJ2-3; D unresolved. This CDR3 spans 12 amino acids. Trimming shortened V by 7 bases and J by 0 bases, and 8 bases separated the two germline ends. The germline gives CDR1 SQVTM, CDR2 ANQGSEA. The CDR3 loop reads CSAVRSTDTQYF. As DNA, the CDR3 is TGCAGCGCCGTGAGGAGCACAGATACGCAGTATTTT.

This clone showed up just a few times. This sequence joins TRBV7-9 and TRBJ2-3; TRBD1 might be the D (6 bases). V was cut by 3 bases and J by 4 bases, with 11 bases left in between. The CDR3 loop spans 14 amino acids. Germline values: CDR1 SEHNR, CDR2 FQNEAQ (reference sequence). The CDR3 region is CASSLDSSADTQYF. In DNA, the CDR3 is TGTGCCAGCAGCTTGGACAGCTCCGCAGATACGCAGTATTTT.

This sequence joins TRBV9 and TRBJ2-7, with TRBD1 matching over 7 bases. Germline V CDR1 and CDR2: SGDLS, YYNGEE. The CDR3 extends over 15 amino acids. With V trimmed by 4 bases and J by 2 bases, 9 bases remained unmatched. Written as DNA, the CDR3 is TGTGCCAGCAGCATATCTATCGGACAGGCCTACGAGCAGTACTTC. It encodes CASSISIGQAYEQYF.

The J gene is TRBJ2-7, the V gene TRBV30; D not resolved. In germline, CDR1 is GTSNPN, CDR2 SVGIG (reference sequence). The V end lost 0 bases, the J end lost 3 bases, and 9 bases lay between the germline ends. The CDR3 is 13 amino acids. The CDR3 nucleotides read TGTGCCTGGAGTGTACAGATCTACTACGAGCAGTACTTC. Amino acid sequence: CAWSVQIYYEQYF.

The chain joins TRBV4-1 to TRBJ2-7; TRBD2 aligns across 8 bases. With 2 bases clipped from V and 2 bases from J, the junction kept 5 bases outside the gene matches. Germline V gene sequence: CDR1 MGHRA, CDR2 YSYEKL. This CDR3 has 15 amino acids. The CDR3 sequence is CASSQISGGAYEQYV. CDR3 nucleotides: TGCGCCAGCAGCCAAATATCCGGGGGGGCCTACGAGCAGTACGTC.

CDR3 loop: CASSLAGTGQNTGELFF. CDR3 sequence (DNA): TGTGCCAGCAGCTTGGCCGGGACAGGGCAGAACACCGGGGAGCTGTTTTTT. The V call is TRBV5-4, the J call TRBJ2-2, with 9 nucleotides matching TRBD1. The CDR3 is made up of 17 amino acids. Trimming at V came to 0 bases and at J to 1 base, leaving 4 bases not matched to a gene. Germline V gene lookup returns CDR1 SGHNT and CDR2 YYREEE (reference sequence).

CDR3 amino acids: CASGTQHSNQPQHF. The CDR3, as DNA: TGTGCCAGTGGGACACAACATAGCAATCAGCCCCAGCATTTT. The chain carries TRBV19 and TRBJ1-5; maybe TRBD1 (6 bases). The CDR3 runs to 14 residues. CDR1 and CDR2 from the germline V gene are LNHDA and SQIVND (reference sequence). The V gene lost 8 bases and the J gene lost 0 bases, with 11 bases spanning the gap.

The chain links TRBV5-1 to TRBJ1-1; D might be TRBD1 (6 bases). Germline values: CDR1 SGHRS, CDR2 YFSETQ. V was cut by 0 bases and J by 7 bases, with 10 bases left in between. This CDR3 region has 13 residues. The CDR3: CASSLGQGYEAFF. CDR3 sequence (DNA): TGCGCCAGCAGCTTGGGGCAGGGGTATGAAGCTTTCTTT.